The 8 T cell receptor beta chains below all came from one sample that was sequenced in a study of blood T cell repertoires in COVID-19. TCRdb keeps only in-frame clones here, not all; method: immunoSEQ multiplex PCR. The sample lists roughly 70,000 clones, around three quarters seen once, with 8.5% to 10% in the top ten. Sequencing was done on a sample of peripheral blood. The receptor source for this set is a human donor in a cohort sampled during active COVID-19.

This rearrangement joins TRBV7-2 to TRBJ2-7, with 7 bases lining up with TRBD2. The germline CDR1 and CDR2 sequences are SGHTA and FQGNSA. V shed 2 bases and J 3 bases; nucleotides not matched to a gene: 7. CDR3 length: 15 residues. The DNA for the CDR3 is TGTGCCAGCAGCTTAAACAGCGGGAAGGTCTACGAGCAGTACTTC. Translated, it gives CASSLNSGKVYEQYF.

The rearrangement uses TRBV5-6 and TRBJ1-2; TRBD1 matches at 10 bases. The ends lost 3 bases at V and 5 bases at J; junction bases unmatched: 4. Germline CDR1 is SGHDT and CDR2 is YYEEEE. The CDR3 covers 14 residues. For the CDR3, the DNA is TGTGCCAGCAGCTCGGACAGGGGGTATTATGGCTACACCTTC. This gives the protein CASSSDRGYYGYTF.

The J gene is TRBJ2-7, the V gene TRBV9; D might be TRBD2 (5 bases). The CDR3 length is 15 residues. Germline loops: CDR1 SGDLS, CDR2 YYNGEE. V lost 4 bases and J lost 0, with 14 bases in between. CDR3 protein: CASSSSGSASYEQYF. DNA for the CDR3: TGTGCCAGCAGCTCCTCGGGTAGCGCCTCCTACGAGCAGTACTTC. The full variable domain, in which reference TRBV9 and TRBJ2-7 provide the parts outside the CDR3, is DSGVTQTPKHLITATGQRVTLRCSPRSGDLSVYWYQQSLDQGLQFLIQYYNGEERAKGNILERFSAQQFPDLHSELNLSSLELGDSALYFCASSSSGSASYEQYFGPGTRLTVT.

This rearrangement joins TRBV23-1 to TRBJ2-7; TRBD1 matches 7 bases. TRBV23-1 is assigned to the ORF class and has an uncertain function. Unmatched junction bases numbered 7, after V lost 8 bases and J lost 3 bases. The CDR3 extends over 13 amino acids. The CDR3: CASVNRGNYEQYF. CDR3 DNA sequence: TGCGCCAGCGTTAACAGGGGAAACTACGAGCAGTACTTC.

This clone was found once. The genes are TRBV4-3 and TRBJ1-4; D is possibly TRBD1 (5 bases). Germline V gene data show CDR1 as LGHNA and CDR2 as YSLEER. The CDR3 loop spans 16 amino acids. Trimming pared 4 bases from V and 7 bases from J, leaving 19 bases between. CDR3 DNA sequence: TGCGCCAGCAGCCCCAAGATGGGCGGGGGAGGTGAAAAACTGTTTTTT. Translation gives CASSPKMGGGGEKLFF.

This chain connects TRBV25-1 to TRBJ1-4; 8 bases agree with TRBD1. The CDR3 totals 13 residues. The ends lost 11 bases at V and 4 bases at J; junction bases unmatched: 6. Germline lookup yields CDR1 MGHDK and CDR2 SYGVNS. The CDR3 nucleotides read TGTGCCGCCCGGACAGGGAGTAATGAAAAACTGTTTTTT. It is translated as CAARTGSNEKLFF.

The chain combines TRBV6-5 with TRBJ2-5; 8 bases map to TRBD1. CDR3 length equals 14 residues. CDR1 is MNHEY, CDR2 SVGAGI, per germline. The ends lost 6 bases at V and 2 bases at J; junction bases unmatched: 5. The CDR3 is CASSLGTGQETQYF. The CDR3 nucleotides are TGTGCCAGCAGCCTCGGGACAGGACAAGAGACCCAGTACTTC.

The J gene is TRBJ2-1, the V gene TRBV7-2; 8 bases are a match to TRBD2. CDR1 and CDR2 (germline): SGHTA, FQGNSA. This CDR3 spans 17 amino acids. With V trimmed by 3 bases and J by 3 bases, 10 bases remained unmatched. In DNA, the CDR3 is TGTGCCAGCAGCTTGGACGCGGGAGGATTAGGCTACAATGAGCAGTTCTTC. Amino acids: CASSLDAGGLGYNEQFF.